This entry features one TCR beta chain sequence. No antigen is known for it. The source of the sample is a study of lymphopenia after photon versus proton radiotherapy. Study-level results: Larger post-nadir TCR diversity loss correlated inversely with survival in deceased patients. After the lymphocyte nadir, photon-treated repertoires showed oligoclonal expansion, especially of CD8+ Temra cells. Photon-treated patients lost naive T cells and TCR diversity; proton-treated stayed stable.

Germline V gene data show CDR1 as LNHNV and CDR2 as YYDKDF (reference sequence). Deletions cut 0 bases from V and 1 base from J, with 4 bases between. This CDR3 comprises 13 residues. Method: immunoSEQ multiplex PCR; TCRdb's copy keeps in-frame clones and lacks some. The table has about 28,000 clones, roughly four fifths seen once. The chain combines TRBV15 with TRBJ2-7; D gene unclear. Specimen: peripheral blood, collected from a patient treated with photon-based radiotherapy. The receptor was isolated from a man aged 50 to 60 with gastric cancer. The CDR3 coding sequence is TGTGCCACCAGCAGAGATTTGTCCTACGAGCAGTACTTC. It translates to CATSRDLSYEQYF.